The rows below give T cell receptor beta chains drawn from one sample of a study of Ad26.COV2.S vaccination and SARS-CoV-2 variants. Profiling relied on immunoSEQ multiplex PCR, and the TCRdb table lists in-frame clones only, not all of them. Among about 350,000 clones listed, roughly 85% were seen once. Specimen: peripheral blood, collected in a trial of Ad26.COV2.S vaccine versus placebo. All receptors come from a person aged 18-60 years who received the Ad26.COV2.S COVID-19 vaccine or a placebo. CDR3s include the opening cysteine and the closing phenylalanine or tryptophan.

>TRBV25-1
CASSDPSLGGGEQFF
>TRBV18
CASSPGRGAGQPQHF
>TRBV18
CASSPLREGGNTIYF
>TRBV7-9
CASSPRSQETQYF
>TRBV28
CASSLGQGVSTF
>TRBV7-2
CASSLTGRSSSYEQYF
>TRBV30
CAWTERGATNEKLFF
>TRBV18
CASSPGQGTYNEQFF
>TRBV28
CASNPAGLSNQPQHF
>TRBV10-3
CAISSSRGASYNEQFF
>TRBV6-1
CASSGGSGRVLGEQYF
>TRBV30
CAWSVFSGEQFF
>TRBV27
CASSLSGTAYGYTF
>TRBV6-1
CASSESRVAASPDTQYF
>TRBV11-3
CASSLDPSRTDTQYF
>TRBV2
CASSGRQGANQPQHF
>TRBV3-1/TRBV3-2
CASNRQGGETQYF
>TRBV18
CASSHNRVWGTDTQYF
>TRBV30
CAWSPGPNYGYTF
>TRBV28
CASSPGAAGSYGYTF
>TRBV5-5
CASSFPENTEAFF
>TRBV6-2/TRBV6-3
CASSYSAGADTQYF
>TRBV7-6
CASSLIGQGNSYEQYF
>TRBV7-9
CASSPLSNEKLFF
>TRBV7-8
CASSRNRDRAYEQYF
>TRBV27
CASTLGHFLAFF
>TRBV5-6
CASSLGQGFLRKETQYF
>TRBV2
CASRALISSGNTIYF
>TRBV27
CASSRLSSYEQYF
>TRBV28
CASSLSGGLKRQQYF
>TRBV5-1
CASSLDRGTYEQYF
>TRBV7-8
CASSSGTVMNTEAFF
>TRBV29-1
CSVRGGSTSTDTQYF
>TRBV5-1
CASSPGRQNTEAFF
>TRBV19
CASSLMPRLAGDNEQFF
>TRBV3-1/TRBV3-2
CASSSETQAQHF
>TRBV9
CASRPHGQGNSPLHF
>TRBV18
CASSVPSGSAYNEQFF
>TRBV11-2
CASSFDRGAGGYTF
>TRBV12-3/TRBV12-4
CASSLFGTDTQYF
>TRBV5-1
CASSDGTPGNTIYF
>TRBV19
CASSVFFGENNQPQHF
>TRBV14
CASSQESDGSYEQYF
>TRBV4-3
CASSVRDGETQYF
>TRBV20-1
CSASSFGGGSQETQYF
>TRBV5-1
CASSWTGSGANVLTF
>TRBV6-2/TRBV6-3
CASSWTVKPYEQYF
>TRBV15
CATSRGRVADTQYF
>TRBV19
CASSGGTSVETQYF
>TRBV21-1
CASSNLLKRANPTSYEQYF